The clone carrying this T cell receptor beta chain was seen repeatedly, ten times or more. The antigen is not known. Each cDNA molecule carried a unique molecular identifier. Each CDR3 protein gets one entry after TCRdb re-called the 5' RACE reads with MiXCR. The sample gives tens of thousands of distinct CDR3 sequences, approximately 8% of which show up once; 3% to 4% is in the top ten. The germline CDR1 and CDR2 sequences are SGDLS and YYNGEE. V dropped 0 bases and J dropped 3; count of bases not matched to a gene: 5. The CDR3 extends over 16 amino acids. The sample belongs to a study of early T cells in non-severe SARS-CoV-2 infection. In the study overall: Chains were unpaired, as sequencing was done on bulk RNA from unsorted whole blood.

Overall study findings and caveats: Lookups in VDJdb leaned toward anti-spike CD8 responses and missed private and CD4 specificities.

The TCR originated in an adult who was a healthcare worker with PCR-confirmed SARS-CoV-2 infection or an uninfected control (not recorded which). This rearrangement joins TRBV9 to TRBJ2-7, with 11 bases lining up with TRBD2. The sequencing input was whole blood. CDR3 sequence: CASSVGRTSGSYEQYF. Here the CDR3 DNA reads TGTGCCAGCAGCGTAGGTCGTACTAGCGGGAGCTACGAGCAGTACTTC.